The 27 T cell receptor beta chains presented below share a single source sample, sequenced in a study of cytomegalovirus exposure and HLA in healthy donors. Primers included in the PCR were 60 Vbeta and 13 Jbeta primers. The protocol was immunoSEQ multiplex PCR, while the TCRdb copy is restricted to in-frame clones and leaves out a portion. Of over 200,000 clones detected, around 75% appear once; the ten largest clones hold 1.5% to 2%. The sample consisted of PBMCs. The receptors originated from a woman in her 30s in good health and CMV-seronegative.

This chain connects TRBV5-6 to TRBJ1-5, with 9 bases that match TRBD1. V lost 5 bases to trimming and J lost 5 bases; unmatched junction nucleotides: 5. This CDR3 is built from 14 residues. Germline values: CDR1 SGHDT, CDR2 YYEEEE. CDR3 nucleotide sequence: TGTGCCAGCAGTCGGACAGGGGTCGATCAGCCCCAGCATTTT. Encoded protein: CASSRTGVDQPQHF.

This chain links TRBV27 with TRBJ2-7; 8 bases are shared with TRBD2. CDR3 length: 14 amino acids. CDR1 and CDR2 from the germline V gene are MNHEY and SMNVEV (reference sequence). J was trimmed by 2 bases and V by 5 bases; bases with no gene match: 5. The chain's CDR3 is CASSPSGSTYEQYF. For the CDR3, the DNA is TGTGCCAGCAGTCCGAGCGGGAGTACCTACGAGCAGTACTTC.

The rearrangement uses TRBV15 and TRBJ1-2, with D tentatively TRBD1 (6 bases). This CDR3 spans 15 amino acids. V lost 0 bases, J lost 5 bases, and 13 bases lay in between. Germline CDR1 and CDR2: LNHNV and YYDKDF (reference sequence). This CDR3 is CATSRDTGREYGYTF. CDR3 coding DNA: TGTGCCACCAGCAGAGATACAGGGAGGGAATATGGCTACACCTTC.

V is TRBV13 and J is TRBJ1-3; 8 nucleotides agree with TRBD1. Germline V CDR1 and CDR2: PRHDT, FYEKMQ (reference sequence). V dropped 5 bases and J dropped 4; count of bases not matched to a gene: 13. This CDR3 is 17 amino acids long. Here the CDR3 DNA reads TGTGCCAGCAGCCCCCCGACAGGGGAGAGCGACGGAAACACCATATATTTT. This sequence encodes CASSPPTGESDGNTIYF. Based on the CDR3 plus reference TRBV13 and TRBJ1-3, the full variable domain is AAGVIQSPRHLIKEKRETATLKCYPIPRHDTVYWYQQGPGQDPQFLISFYEKMQSDKGSIPDRFSAQQFSDYHSELNMSSLELGDSALYFCASSPPTGESDGNTIYFGEGSWLTVV.

A single count supports this clone. This chain uses TRBV6-6 with TRBJ1-3; the D is unclear. Germline lookup yields CDR1 MNHNY and CDR2 SVGAGI (reference sequence). This CDR3 comprises 13 residues. Trimming took off 2 bases at V and 4 bases at J, with 6 bases between the two ends. CDR3: CASSYGRGNTIYF. Written as DNA, the CDR3 is TGTGCCAGCAGTTACGGCAGGGGAAACACCATATATTTT.

The V and J genes are TRBV7-8 and TRBJ1-2; D gene ambiguous. Germline-derived CDR1 and CDR2 are SGHVS and FQNEAQ. The germline V and J ends were trimmed by 2 bases and 9 bases, with 16 bases remaining between them. This CDR3 region has 14 residues. The DNA of the CDR3 is TGTGCCAGCAGCTTATACCTTTTGAGTGAGAGCTACACCTTC. Translated: CASSLYLLSESYTF.

This clone was recorded only once. This chain links TRBV21-1 with TRBJ1-4; the tabulated D call, TRBD1, remains unverified against the DNA. TRBV21-1 is tagged as a pseudogene. The CDR3 consists of 21 residues. In nucleotides, the CDR3 is TGTGCCAGCACCACTAATCCCCGGGACAGGGGCGTAGGGGCAACTAATGAAAAACTGTTTTTT. Translating gives CASTTNPRDRGVGATNEKLFF.

The V call is TRBV30, the J call TRBJ1-2; 7 positions match TRBD1. This CDR3 is 14 amino acids long. Per the germline V gene, CDR1 is GTSNPN and CDR2 is SVGIG (reference sequence). With V trimmed by 2 bases and J by 7 bases, 10 bases remained unmatched. The CDR3 nucleotides read TGTGCCTGGAGTCGCTGGGACAGTCCGCGTGGCTACACCTTC. The encoded protein is CAWSRWDSPRGYTF.

DNA of the CDR3: TGTGCGTCCAGGGGGAGTCTAAGCTTGAACACTGAAGCTTTCTTT. Translating it yields CASRGSLSLNTEAFF. The chain couples TRBV2 to TRBJ1-1, with TRBD1 identical over 7 bases. The CDR3 is 15 amino acids. CDR1 is SNHLY, CDR2 FYNNEI, per germline.

The chain uses TRBV5-3 and TRBJ2-1; D gene unclear. TRBV5-3 has ORF status, its function being uncertain. The CDR3 extends over 17 amino acids. V shed 4 bases and J shed 0 bases, with 17 bases lying between them. The CDR3 loop reads CARSLRRRGTSYNEQFF. As DNA, the CDR3 is TGTGCCAGAAGCCTTAGGCGACGCGGTACCTCCTACAATGAGCAGTTCTTC.

V is TRBV29-1 and J is TRBJ2-1; no firm D call. Germline V CDR1 and CDR2: SQVTM, ANQGSEA. The CDR3 covers 11 residues. V was trimmed by 2 bases and J by 10 bases, leaving 9 bases between them. CDR3 bases: TGCAGCGTTGAAATCAGTACAGAGCAGTTCTTC. It translates to CSVEISTEQFF.

The chain employs TRBV6-5 and TRBJ2-1; D not resolved. This CDR3 has 13 residues. Germline-derived CDR1 and CDR2 are MNHEY and SVGAGI. V was shortened by 4 bases and J by 4 bases, with 8 bases between the two germline ends. The CDR3 DNA reads TGTGCCAGCAGTTTCGACTCGTACAATGAGCAGTTCTTC. This codes for CASSFDSYNEQFF.

The chain couples TRBV9 to TRBJ2-3; weak D call: TRBD2 (5 bases). CDR3 length equals 13 residues. Trimming took off 2 bases at V and 3 bases at J, with 7 bases between the two ends. In germline, CDR1 is SGDLS, CDR2 YYNGEE. The CDR3 bases are TGTGCCAGCAGCGTCCGGGGAACAGATACGCAGTATTTT. It specifies CASSVRGTDTQYF.

Of note for this clone: Germline is not matched at one junction end, which may reflect a read error. The chain joins TRBV7-9 to TRBJ2-1; D gene uncertain. The CDR3 extends over 16 amino acids. Germline V lookup: CDR1 SEHNR, CDR2 FQNEAQ (reference sequence). CDR3 in amino acids: CSSSLAPTSSYNEQFF. The CDR3 nucleotides read TGTTCCAGCAGCTTAGCACCCACCAGCTCCTACAATGAGCAGTTCTTC.

Regarding this clone: At one end, the junction sequence differs from germline, possibly due to a read error. The CDR3 DNA reads TGTGCCAACAGTTCCCTAGCGGGAGAAGCCTACGAGCAGTTCTTC. Protein product: CANSSLAGEAYEQFF. V is TRBV27 and J is TRBJ2-1; 10 bases are a match to TRBD2. Germline V gene sequence: CDR1 MNHEY, CDR2 SMNVEV (reference sequence). There are 15 residues in the CDR3.

This chain uses TRBV11-3 with TRBJ2-3; 12 bases are shared with TRBD2. The CDR3 runs 15 residues. CDR1 is SGHNT, CDR2 YENEEA, per germline. V shed 5 bases, J shed 5 bases, and the junction held 5 bases outside the gene matches. Here the CDR3 reads CASSRTSGKGDTQYF. The CDR3 coding sequence is TGTGCCAGCAGCCGGACTAGCGGGAAAGGAGATACGCAGTATTTT.

The chain combines TRBV10-3 with TRBJ2-5, with 9 bases identical to TRBD1. The CDR3 is 13 residues long. Trimming at V came to 6 bases and at J to 5 bases, leaving 4 bases not matched to a gene. The germline CDR1 and CDR2 sequences are ENHRY and SYGVKD. The CDR3 sequence: CAISRDRVETQYF. CDR3 nucleotide sequence: TGTGCCATCAGCAGGGACAGGGTGGAGACCCAGTACTTC.

The chain combines TRBV9 with TRBJ2-2; D unclear. V shed 2 bases and J shed 0 bases, with 5 bases lying between them. Germline values: CDR1 SGDLS, CDR2 YYNGEE. The CDR3 spans 14 residues. The CDR3 protein is CASSVQANTGELFF. The CDR3, as DNA: TGTGCCAGCAGCGTGCAGGCGAACACCGGGGAGCTGTTTTTT.

The chain joins TRBV19 to TRBJ1-1; the D gene is possibly TRBD1 (5 bases). The germline V gene encodes CDR1 LNHDA and CDR2 SQIVND (reference sequence). The CDR3 is made up of 15 amino acids. Deletions cut 3 bases from V and 4 bases from J, with 15 bases between. DNA for the CDR3: TGTGCCAGTAGTATGAGTCAGGGAAAGAGCACTGAAGCTTTCTTT. Translation: CASSMSQGKSTEAFF.

This chain connects TRBV6-5 to TRBJ1-6, with D tentatively TRBD1 (5 bases). Germline lookup yields CDR1 MNHEY and CDR2 SVGAGI. There are 14 residues in the CDR3. Deletions cut 6 bases from V and 6 bases from J, with 12 bases between. CDR3 nucleotide sequence: TGTGCCAGCAGGTTTAGGGGTATTAATTCACCCCTCCACTTT. The encoded protein is CASRFRGINSPLHF.

The chain links TRBV5-4 to TRBJ1-1; maybe TRBD1 (5 bases). The V end lost 0 bases, the J end lost 5 bases, and 14 bases lay between the germline ends. Germline-derived CDR1 and CDR2 are SGHNT and YYREEE (reference sequence). The CDR3 sequence is 15 residues long. The CDR3 loop is CASSLALQVGTEAFF. The CDR3 nucleotides read TGTGCCAGCAGCTTGGCGTTACAGGTCGGGACTGAAGCTTTCTTT.

For this clone: Mismatch with germline at one junction end may stem from a read error. The chain combines TRBV7-9 with TRBJ1-4; perhaps TRBD1 as D (6 bases). Germline values: CDR1 SEHNR, CDR2 FQNEAQ (reference sequence). The CDR3 totals 16 residues. CDR3 protein: CSSSQGQPSTNEKLFF. The CDR3 DNA follows: TGTTCCAGCAGCCAAGGACAGCCTTCAACTAATGAAAAACTGTTTTTT. Together with reference TRBV7-9 and TRBJ1-4, the CDR3 gives the full variable domain: DTGVSQNPRHKITKRGQNVTFRCDPISEHNRLYWYRQTLGQGPEFLTYFQNEAQLEKSRLLSDRFSAERPKGSFSTLEIQRTEQGDSAMYLCSSSQGQPSTNEKLFFGSGTQLSVL.

The CDR3, as DNA: TGCGCCAGCAGTCAATGGGGGGGGCAGGATTCACCCCTCCACTTT. Protein: CASSQWGGQDSPLHF. The J gene is TRBJ1-6, the V gene TRBV23-1; D may be TRBD1 (6 bases). TRBV23-1 has ORF status, its function being uncertain. V was cut by 1 base and J by 8 bases, with 12 bases left in between. The CDR3 has 15 residues.

The chain is built from TRBV12-5 and TRBJ1-1; 8 bases agree with TRBD1. CDR1 LGHNT and CDR2 FRNRAP come from the germline V gene. The trim removed 3 bases at V and 1 base at J, leaving 7 bases unmatched. This CDR3 contains 16 residues. The CDR3 sequence: CASGFTSTGANTEAFF. DNA for the CDR3: TGTGCTAGTGGTTTCACCTCGACAGGGGCGAACACTGAAGCTTTCTTT.

The CDR3 DNA reads TGTGCCACCAGCAGAGTTCAGGGCCCCCTCGACGGCTACACCTTC. This codes for CATSRVQGPLDGYTF. This chain uses TRBV15 with TRBJ1-2; tentatively, D is TRBD1 (5 bases). This CDR3 is built from 15 residues. The V and J ends lost 1 base and 8 bases respectively, with 17 bases between them. CDR1 is LNHNV, CDR2 YYDKDF, per germline (reference sequence).

The CDR3 DNA reads as TGTGCCAGCAGCCCTAGGACAGCGAACACTGAAGCTTTCTTT. This sequence encodes CASSPRTANTEAFF. The V and J genes are TRBV13 and TRBJ1-1, with D maybe TRBD1 (6 bases). Looked up from germline, CDR1 is PRHDT and CDR2 is FYEKMQ (reference sequence). The CDR3 consists of 14 residues. The ends were cut back, 5 bases at V and 1 base at J, with 11 bases in the middle. Combining the CDR3 with reference TRBV13 and TRBJ1-1 gives the whole variable domain AAGVIQSPRHLIKEKRETATLKCYPIPRHDTVYWYQQGPGQDPQFLISFYEKMQSDKGSIPDRFSAQQFSDYHSELNMSSLELGDSALYFCASSPRTANTEAFFGQGTRLTVV.

The V gene is TRBV6-1, the J gene TRBJ2-3; the D is unclear. The CDR3 spans 14 residues. The germline gives CDR1 MNHNS, CDR2 SASEGT. V was cut by 6 bases and J by 6 bases, with 16 bases left in between. Here the CDR3 reads CASRWSLGSDTQYF. DNA of the CDR3: TGTGCCAGCAGATGGTCACTCGGGTCCGATACGCAGTATTTT.